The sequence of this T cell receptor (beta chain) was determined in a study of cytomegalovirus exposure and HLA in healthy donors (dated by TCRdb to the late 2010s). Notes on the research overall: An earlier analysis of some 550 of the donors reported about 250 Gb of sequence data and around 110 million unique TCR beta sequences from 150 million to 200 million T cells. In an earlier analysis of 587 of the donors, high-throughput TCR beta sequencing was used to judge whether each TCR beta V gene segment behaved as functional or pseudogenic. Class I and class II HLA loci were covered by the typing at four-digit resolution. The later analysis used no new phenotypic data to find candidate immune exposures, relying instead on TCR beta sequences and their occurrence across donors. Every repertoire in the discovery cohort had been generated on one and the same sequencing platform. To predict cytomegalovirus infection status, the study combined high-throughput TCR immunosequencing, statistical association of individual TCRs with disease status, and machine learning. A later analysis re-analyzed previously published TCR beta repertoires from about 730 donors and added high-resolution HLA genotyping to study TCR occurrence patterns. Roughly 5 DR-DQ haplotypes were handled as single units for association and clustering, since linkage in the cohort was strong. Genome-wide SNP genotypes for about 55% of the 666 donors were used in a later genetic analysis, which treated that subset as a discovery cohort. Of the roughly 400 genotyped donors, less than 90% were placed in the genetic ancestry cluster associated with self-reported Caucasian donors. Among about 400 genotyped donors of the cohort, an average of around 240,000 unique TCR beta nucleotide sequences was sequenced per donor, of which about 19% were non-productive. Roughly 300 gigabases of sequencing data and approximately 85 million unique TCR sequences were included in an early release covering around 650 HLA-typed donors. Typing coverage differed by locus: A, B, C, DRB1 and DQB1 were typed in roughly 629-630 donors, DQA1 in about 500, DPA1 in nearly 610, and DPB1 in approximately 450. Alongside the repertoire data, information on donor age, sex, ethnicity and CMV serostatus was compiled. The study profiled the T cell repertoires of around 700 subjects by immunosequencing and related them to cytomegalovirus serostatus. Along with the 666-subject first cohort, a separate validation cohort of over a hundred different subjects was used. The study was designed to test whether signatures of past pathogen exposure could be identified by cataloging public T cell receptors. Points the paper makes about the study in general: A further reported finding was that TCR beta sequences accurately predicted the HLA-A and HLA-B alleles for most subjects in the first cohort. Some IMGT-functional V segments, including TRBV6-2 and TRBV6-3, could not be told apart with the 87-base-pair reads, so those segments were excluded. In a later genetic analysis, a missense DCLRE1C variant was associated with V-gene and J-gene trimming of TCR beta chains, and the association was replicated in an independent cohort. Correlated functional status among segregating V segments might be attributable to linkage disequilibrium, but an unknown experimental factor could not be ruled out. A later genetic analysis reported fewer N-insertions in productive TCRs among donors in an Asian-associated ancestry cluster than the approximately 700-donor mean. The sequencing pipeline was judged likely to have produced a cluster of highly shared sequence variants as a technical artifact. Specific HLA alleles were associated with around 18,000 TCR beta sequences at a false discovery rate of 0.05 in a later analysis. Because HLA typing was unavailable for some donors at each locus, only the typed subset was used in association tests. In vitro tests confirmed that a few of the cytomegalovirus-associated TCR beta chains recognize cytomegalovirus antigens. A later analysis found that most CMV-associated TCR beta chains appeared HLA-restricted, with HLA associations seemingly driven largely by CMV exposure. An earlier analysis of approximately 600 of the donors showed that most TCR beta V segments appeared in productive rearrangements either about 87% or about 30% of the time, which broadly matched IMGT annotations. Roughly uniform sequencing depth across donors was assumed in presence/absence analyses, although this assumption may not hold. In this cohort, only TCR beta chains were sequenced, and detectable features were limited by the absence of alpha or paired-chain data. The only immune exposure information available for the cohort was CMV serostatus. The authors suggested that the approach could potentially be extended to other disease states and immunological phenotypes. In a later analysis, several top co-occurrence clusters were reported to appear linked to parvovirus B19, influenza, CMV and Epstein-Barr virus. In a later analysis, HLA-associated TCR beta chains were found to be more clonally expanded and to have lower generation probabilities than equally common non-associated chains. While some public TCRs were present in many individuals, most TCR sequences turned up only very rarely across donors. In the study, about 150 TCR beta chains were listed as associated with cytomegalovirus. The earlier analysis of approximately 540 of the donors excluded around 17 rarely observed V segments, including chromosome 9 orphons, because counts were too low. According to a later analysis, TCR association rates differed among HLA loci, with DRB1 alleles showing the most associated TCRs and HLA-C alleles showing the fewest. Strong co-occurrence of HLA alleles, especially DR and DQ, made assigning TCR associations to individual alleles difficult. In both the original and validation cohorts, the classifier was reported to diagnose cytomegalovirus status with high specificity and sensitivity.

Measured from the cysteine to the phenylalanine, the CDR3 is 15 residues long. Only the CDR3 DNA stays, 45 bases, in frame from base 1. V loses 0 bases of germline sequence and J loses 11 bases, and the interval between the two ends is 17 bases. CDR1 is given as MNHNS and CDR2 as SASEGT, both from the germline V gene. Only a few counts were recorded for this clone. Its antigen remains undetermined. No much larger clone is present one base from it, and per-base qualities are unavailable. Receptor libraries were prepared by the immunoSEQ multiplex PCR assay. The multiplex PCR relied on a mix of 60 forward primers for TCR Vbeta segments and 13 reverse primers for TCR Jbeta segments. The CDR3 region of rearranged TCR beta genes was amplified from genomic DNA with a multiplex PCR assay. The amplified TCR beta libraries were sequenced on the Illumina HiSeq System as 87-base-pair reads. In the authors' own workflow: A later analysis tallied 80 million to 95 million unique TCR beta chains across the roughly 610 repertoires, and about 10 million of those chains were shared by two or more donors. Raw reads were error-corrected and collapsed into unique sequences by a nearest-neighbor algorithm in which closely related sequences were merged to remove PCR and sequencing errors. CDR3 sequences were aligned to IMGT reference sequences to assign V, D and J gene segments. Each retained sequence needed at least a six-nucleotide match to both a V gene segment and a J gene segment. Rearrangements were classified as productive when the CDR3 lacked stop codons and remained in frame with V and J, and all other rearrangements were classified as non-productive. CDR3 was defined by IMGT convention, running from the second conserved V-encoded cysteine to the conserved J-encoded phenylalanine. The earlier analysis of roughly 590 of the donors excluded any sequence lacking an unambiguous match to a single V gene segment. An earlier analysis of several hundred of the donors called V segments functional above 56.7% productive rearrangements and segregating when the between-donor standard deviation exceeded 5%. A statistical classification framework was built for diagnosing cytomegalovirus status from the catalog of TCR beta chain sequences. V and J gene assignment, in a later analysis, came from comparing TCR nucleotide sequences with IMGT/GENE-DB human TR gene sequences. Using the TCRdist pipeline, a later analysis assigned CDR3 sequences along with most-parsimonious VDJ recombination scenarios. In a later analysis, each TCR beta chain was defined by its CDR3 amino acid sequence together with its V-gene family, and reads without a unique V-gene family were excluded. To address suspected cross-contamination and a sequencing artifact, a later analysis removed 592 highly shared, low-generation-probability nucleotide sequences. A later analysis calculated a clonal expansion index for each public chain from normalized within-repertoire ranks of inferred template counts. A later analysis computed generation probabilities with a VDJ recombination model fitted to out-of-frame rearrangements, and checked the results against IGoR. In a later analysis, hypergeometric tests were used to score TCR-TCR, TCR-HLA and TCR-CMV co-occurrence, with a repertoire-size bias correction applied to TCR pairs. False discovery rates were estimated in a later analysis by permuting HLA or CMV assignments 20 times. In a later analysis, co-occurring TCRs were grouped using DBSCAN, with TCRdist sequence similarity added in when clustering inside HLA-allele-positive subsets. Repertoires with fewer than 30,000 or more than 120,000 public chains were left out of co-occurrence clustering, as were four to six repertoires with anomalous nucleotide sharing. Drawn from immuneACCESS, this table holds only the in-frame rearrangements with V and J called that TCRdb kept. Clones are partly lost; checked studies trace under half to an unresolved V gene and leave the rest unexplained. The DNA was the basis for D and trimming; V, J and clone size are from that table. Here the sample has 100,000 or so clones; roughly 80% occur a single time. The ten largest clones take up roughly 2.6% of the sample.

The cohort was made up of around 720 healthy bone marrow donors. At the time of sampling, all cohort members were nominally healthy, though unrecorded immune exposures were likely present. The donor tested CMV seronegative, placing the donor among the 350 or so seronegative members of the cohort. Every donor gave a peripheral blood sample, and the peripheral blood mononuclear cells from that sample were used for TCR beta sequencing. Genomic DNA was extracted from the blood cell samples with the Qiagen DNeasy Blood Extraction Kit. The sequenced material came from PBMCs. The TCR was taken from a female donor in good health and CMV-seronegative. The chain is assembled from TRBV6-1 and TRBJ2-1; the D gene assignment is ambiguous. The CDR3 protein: CASSEASDGPGKQFF. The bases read TGTGCCAGCAGTGAAGCCAGTGATGGGCCTGGTAAGCAGTTCTTC.